The 14 T cell receptor beta chains below were found in one sample sequenced in a study of human thymus T cells. Thymus pieces cut out during corrective heart surgery were the tissue that was used. Using immunoSEQ multiplex PCR, the repertoire was profiled, and TCRdb retains in-frame clones only, with some absent. This table holds some 120,000 clones, 90% to 95% found once. Sequences were obtained from thymus tissue. These receptor sequences come from a boy under two years old with a congenital heart defect but otherwise immunologically healthy.

The J gene is TRBJ2-1, the V gene TRBV28; D remains ambiguous. The ends were cut back, 6 bases at V and 3 bases at J, with 15 bases in the middle. The germline CDR1 and CDR2 sequences are MDHEN and SYDVKM. CDR3 length: 15 residues. CDR3 sequence: CASRKGSWFYNEQFF. The CDR3 nucleotides are TGTGCCAGCAGGAAGGGCTCATGGTTCTACAATGAGCAGTTCTTC. Filled out from reference TRBV28 and TRBJ2-1, the complete variable domain reads DVKVTQSSRYLVKRTGEKVFLECVQDMDHENMFWYRQDPGLGLRLIYFSYDVKMKEKGDIPEGYSVSREKKERFSLILESASTNQTSMYLCASRKGSWFYNEQFFGPGTRLTVL.

The rearrangement links TRBV6-5 to TRBJ1-2, with TRBD1 identical over 10 bases. After removal of 4 bases from V and 1 base from J, the junction contained 6 bases not matched to a gene. Germline V gene data show CDR1 as MNHEY and CDR2 as SVGAGI. CDR3 length: 16 amino acids. The DNA of the CDR3 is TGTGCCAGCAGTTTCATCCGGGACAGGGGTAACTATGGCTACACCTTC. Translated, it gives CASSFIRDRGNYGYTF.

For the CDR3, the DNA is TGTGCCATCAGTGTAGACGGATCTAGCACAGATACGCAGTATTTT. Amino acid sequence: CAISVDGSSTDTQYF. The chain carries TRBV10-3 and TRBJ2-3; D ambiguous. Trimming shortened V by 4 bases and J by 0 bases, and 11 bases separated the two germline ends. Germline CDR1 is ENHRY and CDR2 is SYGVKD. CDR3 length: 15 residues.

The CDR3: CAWSQVQGAGYTF. The CDR3 DNA sequence: TGTGCCTGGAGCCAAGTACAGGGCGCTGGCTACACCTTC. The gene calls are TRBV30 and TRBJ1-2; TRBD1 might be the D (6 bases). There are 13 residues in the CDR3. Looked up from germline, CDR1 is GTSNPN and CDR2 is SVGIG (reference sequence). The V end lost 3 bases, the J end lost 7 bases, and 15 bases lay between the germline ends. Combining the CDR3 with reference TRBV30 and TRBJ1-2 gives the whole variable domain SQTIHQWPATLVQPVGSPLSLECTVEGTSNPNLYWYRQAAGRGLQLLFYSVGIGQISSEVPQNLSASRPQDRQFILSSKKLLLSDSGFYLCAWSQVQGAGYTFGSGTRLTVV.

The chain joins TRBV2 to TRBJ1-5; unclear D gene. The CDR3 runs to 15 residues. Germline V lookup: CDR1 SNHLY, CDR2 FYNNEI. V shed 2 bases and J shed 2 bases, with 10 bases lying between them. CDR3 amino acids: CASSEQEAGNQPQHF. The CDR3 DNA is TGTGCCAGCAGTGAACAGGAGGCGGGCAATCAGCCCCAGCATTTT.

This chain joins TRBV6-6 and TRBJ2-2; TRBD1 might be the D (6 bases). V was trimmed by 6 bases and J by 4 bases, leaving 15 bases between them. The CDR3 runs 15 residues. Germline V gene sequence: CDR1 MNHNY, CDR2 SVGAGI (reference sequence). The CDR3 loop is CASSKHQGSTGELFF. As DNA, the CDR3 is TGTGCCAGCAGCAAGCACCAGGGGTCCACCGGGGAGCTGTTTTTT.

J is TRBJ2-6 and V is TRBV16; no clear D gene. Trimming stripped 6 bases from V and 0 bases from J, with 6 bases between. Per germline, CDR1 KGHSY and CDR2 FQNENV. This CDR3 region has 14 residues. In DNA form, the CDR3 reads TGTGCCAGCAGTCGGCTCTCTGGGGCCAACGTCCTGACTTTC. This sequence encodes CASSRLSGANVLTF.

In this sample, this clone turned up once. This sequence joins TRBV28 and TRBJ1-1; D is undetermined. This CDR3 is built from 14 residues. Trimming left V 2 bases short and J 5 bases short, with 12 bases between. CDR1 MDHEN and CDR2 SYDVKM come from the germline V gene. Here the CDR3 reads CASSLDTGRTEAFF. The CDR3 DNA reads as TGTGCCAGCAGTTTAGACACCGGGCGGACTGAAGCTTTCTTT.

V gene TRBV18 combines with J gene TRBJ2-1; D is possibly TRBD1 (6 bases). Germline CDR1 and CDR2: KGHSH and LQKENI. CDR3 length: 14 residues. V was clipped by 2 bases and J by 6 bases, with 11 bases between them. The CDR3 nucleotides read TGTGCCAGCTCACCAAGGACAGTGACCAATGAGCAGTTCTTC. Amino acids: CASSPRTVTNEQFF.

The gene calls are TRBV29-1 and TRBJ2-7, with 14 bases fitting TRBD2. The CDR3 covers 13 residues. Germline V gene lookup returns CDR1 SQVTM and CDR2 ANQGSEA. With 6 bases clipped from V and 4 bases from J, the junction kept 2 bases outside the gene matches. The CDR3 protein is CSVGTSGGYEQYF. DNA for the CDR3: TGCAGCGTGGGGACTAGCGGGGGTTACGAGCAGTACTTC.

The chain uses TRBV18 and TRBJ2-7; D gene ambiguous. Germline values: CDR1 KGHSH, CDR2 LQKENI. There are 13 residues in the CDR3. V lost 3 bases to trimming and J lost 1 base, with 7 bases between them. This CDR3 is CASSPDQSYEQYF. CDR3 nucleotide sequence: TGTGCCAGCTCACCGGATCAATCCTACGAGCAGTACTTC.

The V and J genes are TRBV28 and TRBJ2-7; D may be TRBD1 (6 bases). The CDR3 covers 13 residues. V was pared by 8 bases and J by 0 bases, with 11 bases between. The germline V gene has CDR1 MDHEN and CDR2 SYDVKM. CDR3 DNA: TGTGCCAGCGGGACACGAAGCTCCTACGAGCAGTACTTC. As protein: CASGTRSSYEQYF. Full variable domain (outside the CDR3, taken from reference TRBV28 and TRBJ2-7): DVKVTQSSRYLVKRTGEKVFLECVQDMDHENMFWYRQDPGLGLRLIYFSYDVKMKEKGDIPEGYSVSREKKERFSLILESASTNQTSMYLCASGTRSSYEQYFGPGTRLTVT.

The J gene is TRBJ2-7, the V gene TRBV5-6; no clear D. The V gene's germline CDR1 is SGHDT and CDR2 YYEEEE. Trimming left V 0 bases short and J 2 bases short, with 3 bases between. This CDR3 comprises 12 residues. The CDR3 protein is CASSLATYEQYF. The CDR3 bases are TGTGCCAGCAGCTTGGCAACCTACGAGCAGTACTTC.

This chain joins TRBV4-2 and TRBJ2-2; D gene uncertain. The germline gives CDR1 LGHNA, CDR2 YNFKEQ. Trimming cost V 0 bases and J 7 bases, with 12 bases left between them. This CDR3 contains 15 residues. The CDR3 is CASSQDPSYGGELFF. DNA for the CDR3: TGTGCCAGCAGCCAAGATCCCTCCTATGGCGGGGAGCTGTTTTTT.